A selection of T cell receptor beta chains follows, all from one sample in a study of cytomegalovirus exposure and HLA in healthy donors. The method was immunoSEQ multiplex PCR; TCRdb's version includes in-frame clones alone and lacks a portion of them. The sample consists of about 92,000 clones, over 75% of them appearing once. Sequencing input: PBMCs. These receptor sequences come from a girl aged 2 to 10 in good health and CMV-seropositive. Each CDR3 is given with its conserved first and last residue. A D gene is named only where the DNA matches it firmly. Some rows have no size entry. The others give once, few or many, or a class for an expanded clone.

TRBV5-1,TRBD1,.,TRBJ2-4,CASSSTGQGGSKNIQYF,TGCGCCAGCAGCTCAACCGGACAGGGAGGTTCAAAAAACATTCAGTACTTC
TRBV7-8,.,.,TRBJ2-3,CATVKASTDTQYF,TGTGCCACCGTCAAAGCTAGCACAGATACGCAGTATTTT
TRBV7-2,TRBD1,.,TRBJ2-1,CASSPVRGQGEYNEQFF,TGTGCCAGCAGTCCAGTAAGGGGACAGGGGGAATACAATGAGCAGTTCTTC
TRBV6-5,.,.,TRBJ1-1,CASTQHRVGTEAFF,TGTGCCAGCACCCAACACAGGGTTGGAACTGAAGCTTTCTTT
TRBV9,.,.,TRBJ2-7,CASSVGDYEQYF,TGTGCCAGCAGCGTCGGAGACTACGAGCAGTACTTC
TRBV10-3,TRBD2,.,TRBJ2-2,CAISADSGRAGAGELFF,TGTGCCATCAGTGCTGATAGCGGGAGGGCCGGGGCCGGGGAGCTGTTTTTT
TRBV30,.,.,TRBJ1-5,CAWSVRHQGQQPQHF,TGTGCCTGGAGTGTACGCCACCAGGGTCAACAGCCCCAGCATTTT
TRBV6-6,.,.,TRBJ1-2,CASRGGQSNSGYTF,TGTGCCAGCAGGGGCGGACAGTCAAACTCTGGCTACACCTTC
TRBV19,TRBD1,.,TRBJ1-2,CASSIFRGQDYGYTF,TGTGCCAGTAGTATATTCAGGGGGCAGGACTATGGCTACACCTTC
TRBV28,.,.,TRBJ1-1,CASASVGDGTEAFF,TGTGCCAGCGCATCGGTGGGAGATGGCACTGAAGCTTTCTTT
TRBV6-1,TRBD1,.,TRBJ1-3,CASNHPGTENTIYF,TGTGCCAGCAATCACCCAGGGACAGAAAACACCATATATTTT
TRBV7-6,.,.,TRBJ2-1,CASSLDGGVSYNEQFF,TGTGCCAGCAGCTTAGACGGGGGAGTCTCCTACAATGAGCAGTTCTTC
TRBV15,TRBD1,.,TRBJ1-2,CATSRVDRVSYGYTF,TGTGCCACCAGCAGAGTGGACAGGGTGAGCTATGGCTACACCTTC
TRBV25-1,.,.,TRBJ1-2,CATLEGGYTF,TGTGCCACCCTGGAGGGTGGCTACACCTTC
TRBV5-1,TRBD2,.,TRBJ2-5,CASSSGPTSGQETQYF,TGCGCCAGCAGCTCCGGCCCGACTAGCGGTCAAGAGACCCAGTACTTC
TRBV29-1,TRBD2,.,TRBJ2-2,CSVGGASGTNTGELFF,TGCAGCGTCGGGGGGGCTAGCGGGACGAACACCGGGGAGCTGTTTTTT
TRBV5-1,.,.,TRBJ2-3,CASSLAALGGDTQYF,TGCGCCAGCAGCTTGGCCGCTCTTGGAGGAGATACGCAGTATTTT
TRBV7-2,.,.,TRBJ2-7,CASSLATPYEQYF,TGTGCCAGCAGCTTAGCGACTCCCTACGAGCAGTACTTC
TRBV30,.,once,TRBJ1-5,CAWRLTGSEPQHF,TGTGCCTGGAGGTTAACAGGGTCCGAGCCCCAGCATTTT
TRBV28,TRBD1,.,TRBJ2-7,CASSLLTGQGVGEQYF,TGTGCCAGCAGTTTATTAACAGGACAGGGTGTTGGCGAGCAGTACTTC
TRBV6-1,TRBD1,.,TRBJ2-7,CASSGGYRDRGVYEQYF,TGTGCCAGCAGTGGGGGATACCGGGACAGGGGAGTTTACGAGCAGTACTTC
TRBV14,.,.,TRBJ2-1,CASSLRGYNEQFF,TGTGCCAGCAGCCTCCGGGGCTACAATGAGCAGTTCTTC
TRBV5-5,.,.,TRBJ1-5,CASSLGQYNQPQHF,TGTGCCAGCAGCTTAGGACAGTACAATCAGCCCCAGCATTTT
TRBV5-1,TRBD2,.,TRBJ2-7,CASSSSGSAAYEQYF,TGCGCCAGCAGCTCCAGCGGGAGCGCTGCCTACGAGCAGTACTTC
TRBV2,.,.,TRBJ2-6,CASRLQGLTGANVLTF,TGTGCCAGCAGATTACAGGGTCTCACTGGGGCCAACGTCCTGACTTTC
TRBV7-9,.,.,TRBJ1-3,CASSFSLSRNTIYF,TGTGCCAGCAGCTTCTCGCTGAGTAGAAACACCATATATTTT
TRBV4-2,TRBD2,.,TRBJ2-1,CASSLTGGAYNEQFF,TGTGCCAGCAGCCTAACGGGAGGAGCCTACAATGAGCAGTTCTTC
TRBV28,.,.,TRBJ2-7,CASSLAIAYEQYF,TGTGCCAGCAGTCTAGCGATCGCCTACGAGCAGTACTTC
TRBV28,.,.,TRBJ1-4,CASSPPPGHGGEKLFF,TGTGCCAGCAGCCCGCCCCCCGGACATGGCGGTGAAAAACTGTTTTTT
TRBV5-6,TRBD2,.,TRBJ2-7,CASSFGWTSGSYEQYF,TGTGCCAGCAGCTTTGGGTGGACTAGCGGGAGTTACGAGCAGTACTTC
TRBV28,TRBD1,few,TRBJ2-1,CASTPGTGALSYNEQFF,TGTGCCAGCACTCCCGGGACAGGGGCCCTCTCCTACAATGAGCAGTTCTTC
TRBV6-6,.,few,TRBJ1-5,CASKSQQGWGNQPQHF,TGTGCCAGCAAGAGTCAACAGGGTTGGGGCAATCAGCCCCAGCATTTT
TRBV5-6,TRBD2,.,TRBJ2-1,CASSLGLAGYYNEQFF,TGTGCCAGCAGCCTAGGACTAGCGGGTTATTACAATGAGCAGTTCTTC
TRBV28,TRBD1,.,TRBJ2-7,CASRSGSYRGDYEQYF,TGTGCCAGCAGGTCGGGAAGTTACAGGGGAGACTACGAGCAGTACTTC
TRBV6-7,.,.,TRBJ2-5,CASSDTYGIIVDETQYF,TGTGCCAGCAGTGATACGTACGGGATCATTGTCGACGAGACCCAGTACTTC